Shown below are 20 T cell receptor beta chains from a single sample sequenced in a study of T cells in Graves' hyperthyroidism and ophthalmopathy. From RNA transcripts, TCR beta CDR3 regions were amplified. The TCR CDR3 was amplified in a first-round RT-PCR using the HTBI primer set. TCRdb processed the multiplex PCR reads anew with MiXCR; each CDR3 protein has one entry. The table records 500,000 to 750,000 distinct CDR3 sequences, about half of them present only once. Input material: peripheral blood or thyroid tissue (not recorded which). These receptors came from a woman aged 18-35 years with Graves' hyperthyroidism.

This clonotype was recorded at least ten times. This chain links TRBV3-1 with TRBJ2-7, with TRBD1 matching 7 bases. The germline CDR1 and CDR2 sequences are LGHDT and YNNKEL (reference sequence). The CDR3 sequence is 14 residues long. V lost 1 base, J lost 7 bases, and 7 bases stayed unmatched. The DNA for the CDR3 is TGTGCCAGCAGCCAAGGGAAGGGGGCAAAGGAGCAGTACTTC. Its protein is CASSQGKGAKEQYF.

The rearrangement uses TRBV6-1 and TRBJ1-5, with 10 bases lining up with TRBD1. Germline V CDR1 and CDR2: MNHNS, SASEGT. The CDR3 sequence is 18 residues long. Trimming cost V 6 bases and J 7 bases; bases outside gene matches: 18. DNA of the CDR3: TGTGCCAGCAGAAACCGACAGGGGGCGCGGGGAGGAGGACAGCCCCAGCATTTT. It specifies CASRNRQGARGGGQPQHF.

Ten or more counts support this clonotype. This rearrangement joins TRBV5-6 to TRBJ2-7; tentatively, D is TRBD1 (6 bases). The ends were cut back, 5 bases at V and 4 bases at J, with 13 bases in the middle. Germline lookup yields CDR1 SGHDT and CDR2 YYEEEE. The CDR3 loop spans 13 amino acids. DNA of the CDR3: TGTGCCAGCAGTTACGACAGGAGTTACGAGCAGTACTTC. Residues: CASSYDRSYEQYF.

Note on this clonotype: In this CDR3 the conserved last residue, phenylalanine or tryptophan, is missing, so a read error is likely. The DNA is omitted, as the CDR3 cannot be located on it reliably, and the CDR3 follows TCRdb's listing. The genes are TRBV24-1 and TRBJ2-2. Germline V gene lookup returns CDR1 KGHDR and CDR2 SFDVKD. Counting both end residues, the CDR3 totals 8 amino acids. The CDR3 loop reads CATSDFSR.

The V call is TRBV7-8, the J call TRBJ1-1, with D perhaps matching TRBD1 (6 bases). The germline V gene has CDR1 SGHVS and CDR2 FQNEAQ. The CDR3 length is 17 residues. Deletions cut 6 bases from V and 0 bases from J, with 20 bases between. The CDR3 nucleotides are TGTGCCAGCAGGGGACGTGGGGCAGGACAGATGAACACTGAAGCTTTCTTT. Amino acids: CASRGRGAGQMNTEAFF.

The rearrangement joins TRBV30 to TRBJ1-2; D call uncertain. The CDR3 extends over 13 amino acids. The germline CDR1 and CDR2 sequences are GTSNPN and SVGIG (reference sequence). Trimming stripped 3 bases from V and 3 bases from J, with 11 bases between. The CDR3 loop reads CAWRGWEDYGYTF. DNA for the CDR3: TGTGCCTGGAGGGGGTGGGAGGACTATGGCTACACCTTC.

The CDR3 loop reads CSARSVGTNTGELFF. In nucleotides, the CDR3 is TGCAGTGCTCGTTCTGTTGGGACGAACACCGGGGAGCTGTTTTTT. The chain combines TRBV20-1 with TRBJ2-2; D not resolved. The CDR3 contains 15 residues. The germline gives CDR1 DFQATT, CDR2 SNEGSKA (reference sequence). The V end was cut by 5 bases, the J end by 0 bases, with 13 bases between.

The chain has TRBV19 and TRBJ1-1; maybe TRBD1 (5 bases). The CDR3 sequence is 13 residues long. Germline CDR1 and CDR2: LNHDA and SQIVND (reference sequence). The V end was cut by 3 bases, the J end by 2 bases, with 7 bases between. CDR3 bases: TGTGCCAGTAGTATCCGGGACAACACTGAAGCTTTCTTT. Protein sequence: CASSIRDNTEAFF.

In its sample, this clonotype was seen many times. This chain connects TRBV15 to TRBJ1-1; D remains unclear. CDR1 is LNHNV, CDR2 YYDKDF, per germline (reference sequence). Trimming pared 4 bases from V and 1 base from J, leaving 10 bases between. CDR3 length: 14 amino acids. This chain's CDR3 is CATSTPTTNTEAFF. CDR3 coding DNA: TGTGCCACCAGCACCCCGACAACGAACACTGAAGCTTTCTTT.

The V call is TRBV6-1, the J call TRBJ2-7, with a weak D call TRBD1 (6 bases). Germline V lookup: CDR1 MNHNS, CDR2 SASEGT. This CDR3 contains 16 residues. Trimming removed 6 bases from V and 0 bases from J, with 18 bases in between. CDR3 residues: CASRELQGSSSYEQYF. CDR3 DNA: TGTGCCAGCAGGGAACTACAGGGCAGCAGCTCCTACGAGCAGTACTTC.

In its sample, this clonotype was seen many times. The chain links TRBV5-5 to TRBJ2-5, with D possibly matching TRBD1 (6 bases). This CDR3 is built from 17 residues. CDR1 is SGHKS and CDR2 is YYEKEE in the germline V gene (reference sequence). Trimming removed 4 bases at V and 0 bases at J, with 19 bases between. CDR3: CASSRPQGSKYQETQYF. DNA of the CDR3: TGTGCCAGCAGCCGCCCACAGGGATCTAAGTACCAAGAGACCCAGTACTTC.

This clonotype is a singleton in its sample. The conserved closing phenylalanine or tryptophan is absent in this CDR3, likely reflecting a read error. V and J are TRBV2 and TRBJ2-1; 8 nucleotides agree with TRBD2. The germline CDR1 and CDR2 sequences are SNHLY and FYNNEI. The CDR3 runs to 14 residues. V was clipped by 2 bases and J by 9 bases; unmatched bases: 6. Written as DNA, the CDR3 is TGTGCCAGCAGTGAACTACTAGCGGATCCTGAGCAGTTCCTC. Protein sequence: CASSELLADPEQFL.

This clonotype has at least ten counts. This chain uses TRBV12-3 or TRBV12-4 with TRBJ1-4; no reliable D call. There are 10 residues in the CDR3. The germline V and J ends were trimmed by 5 bases and 7 bases, with 2 bases remaining between them. In nucleotides, the CDR3 is TGTGCCAGCAGTGGTGAAAAACTGTTTTTT. It codes for CASSGEKLFF.

This chain connects TRBV10-3 to TRBJ1-2; D unclear. The length of the CDR3 is 13 residues. In germline, CDR1 is ENHRY, CDR2 SYGVKD. In DNA, the CDR3 is TGTGCTAGACAAACCCGAGAGGGCTATGGCTACACCTTC. This codes for CARQTREGYGYTF.

The V call is TRBV14, the J call TRBJ2-5; 8 nucleotides agree with TRBD2. V lost 6 bases to trimming and J lost 3 bases; unmatched junction nucleotides: 9. The germline CDR1 and CDR2 sequences are SGHDN and FVKESK. This CDR3 is built from 15 residues. The CDR3 DNA follows: TGTGCCAGCAGTCGACTTAGCGGGGCCGAAGAGACCCAGTACTTC. Its protein product is CASSRLSGAEETQYF.

Many counts were recorded for this clonotype. The rearrangement joins TRBV9 to TRBJ2-7; D call uncertain. V shed 7 bases and J shed 5 bases, with 13 bases lying between them. The length of the CDR3 is 12 residues. Germline CDR1 SGDLS, CDR2 YYNGEE. In DNA, the CDR3 is TGTGCCAGCGGCAGGCTGTTAGACGAGCAGTACTTC. Encoded protein: CASGRLLDEQYF.

This clonotype has only a few counts. A much larger clone lies one base from this, so it may be a read error. V is TRBV2 and J is TRBJ1-4; D is possibly TRBD1 (5 bases). CDR3 length: 11 residues. The ends were cut back, 2 bases at V and 10 bases at J, with 5 bases in the middle. The germline V gene encodes CDR1 SNHLY and CDR2 FYNNEI. The CDR3 sequence: CASSETGKLFF. As DNA, the CDR3 is TGTGCCAGCAGTGAAACAGGAAAACTGTTTTTT.

The CDR3 protein is CASHPTNEKLFF. The CDR3 DNA reads as TGTGCCAGCCACCCAACTAATGAAAAACTGTTTTTT. The chain employs TRBV7-9 and TRBJ1-4; no clear D. Germline loops: CDR1 SEHNR, CDR2 FQNEAQ (reference sequence). There are 12 residues in the CDR3. Trimming removed 8 bases from V and 0 bases from J, with 4 bases in between.

This clonotype has a count of ten or more. The chain has TRBV6-5 and TRBJ1-2; 8 nucleotides line up with TRBD1. The CDR3 is made up of 14 amino acids. The germline CDR1 and CDR2 sequences are MNHEY and SVGAGI. Trimming cost V 0 bases and J 4 bases; bases outside gene matches: 1. This chain's CDR3 is CASSYSGQGYGYTF. The CDR3 DNA reads as TGTGCCAGCAGTTACTCCGGACAGGGCTATGGCTACACCTTC.

In its sample, this clonotype was seen a few times. The gene calls are TRBV6-2 or TRBV6-3 and TRBJ2-5, with D possibly called TRBD1 or TRBD2 (5 bases each). V lost 5 bases and J 3 bases, leaving 19 bases between the germline ends. Germline assignment: CDR1 MNHEY and CDR2 SVGEGT. This CDR3 spans 16 amino acids. CDR3 protein: CASSLRGATPKETQYF. The CDR3 nucleotides read TGTGCCAGCAGTCTTAGAGGGGCCACTCCCAAAGAGACCCAGTACTTC.